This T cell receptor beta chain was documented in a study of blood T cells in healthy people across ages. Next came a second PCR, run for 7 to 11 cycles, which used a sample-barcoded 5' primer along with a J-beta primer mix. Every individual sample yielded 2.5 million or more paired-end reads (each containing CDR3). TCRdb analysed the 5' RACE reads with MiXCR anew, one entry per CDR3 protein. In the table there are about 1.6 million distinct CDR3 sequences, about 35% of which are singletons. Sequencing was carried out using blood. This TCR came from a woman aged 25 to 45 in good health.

Written as DNA, the CDR3 is TGTGCCAGCAGTGATGGCCGGAATCAAAGGCAGCCCCAGCATTTT. Translation: CASSDGRNQRQPQHF. This chain joins TRBV2 and TRBJ1-5; D is unclear. The CDR3 runs to 15 residues. Per the germline V gene, CDR1 is SNHLY and CDR2 is FYNNEI. Deletions cut 3 bases from V and 7 bases from J, with 16 bases between.